The T cell receptor beta chain under discussion was sequenced for a study of blood T cells in healthy people across ages. Total RNA was extracted at no less than 6 micrograms per sample. General study points: Observed TCR beta diversity per million T cells went down as age went up. This fall followed a roughly linear course with age. Diversity estimates drawn from one million T cells were deemed underestimates.

It was with a sample-barcoded 5' primer and a J-beta primer mix that a second PCR of roughly 7 to 11 cycles was run. One entry per CDR3 protein, called by TCRdb with MiXCR from the 5' RACE reads. In the table there are hundreds of thousands of distinct CDR3 sequences, around 21% of which are singletons. This clonotype was picked up a small number of times. The antigen remains unidentified. The clonotype comes from a man aged 70 or older in good health. The sequencing sample was made of blood.

As DNA, the CDR3 is TGTGCCAGCAGTTCCGGGACAGGACGTATGAACACTGAAGCTTTCTTT. It codes for CASSSGTGRMNTEAFF. The chain uses TRBV27 and TRBJ1-1; TRBD1 aligns across 8 bases. Per germline, CDR1 MNHEY and CDR2 SMNVEV (reference sequence). The ends lost 4 bases at V and 0 bases at J; junction bases unmatched: 7. This CDR3 region has 16 residues.